This record covers a single T cell receptor beta chain. The record originates from a study of blood T cell repertoires in COVID-19. Study-level information: T cells, B-cell-depleted T cells, or PBMCs provided the cDNA or gDNA that served as material.

Profiled with immunoSEQ multiplex PCR; TCRdb holds only in-frame clones, not every one. The table records around 500,000 clones, approximately 91% of them present only once. The CDR3 is 16 residues long. V was trimmed by 0 bases and J by 13 bases, leaving 22 bases between them. The germline V gene has CDR1 SGDLS and CDR2 YYNGEE. This chain joins TRBV9 and TRBJ1-4, with a weak D call TRBD1 (5 bases). This TCR was sampled from a woman aged 55-69 years who had recovered from COVID-19. The sample consisted of PBMCs or T cells enriched from blood (not recorded which). This CDR3 is CASSVDVGGRGIGLFF. In DNA form, the CDR3 reads TGTGCCAGCAGCGTAGATGTCGGGGGACGCGGCATTGGACTGTTTTTT.